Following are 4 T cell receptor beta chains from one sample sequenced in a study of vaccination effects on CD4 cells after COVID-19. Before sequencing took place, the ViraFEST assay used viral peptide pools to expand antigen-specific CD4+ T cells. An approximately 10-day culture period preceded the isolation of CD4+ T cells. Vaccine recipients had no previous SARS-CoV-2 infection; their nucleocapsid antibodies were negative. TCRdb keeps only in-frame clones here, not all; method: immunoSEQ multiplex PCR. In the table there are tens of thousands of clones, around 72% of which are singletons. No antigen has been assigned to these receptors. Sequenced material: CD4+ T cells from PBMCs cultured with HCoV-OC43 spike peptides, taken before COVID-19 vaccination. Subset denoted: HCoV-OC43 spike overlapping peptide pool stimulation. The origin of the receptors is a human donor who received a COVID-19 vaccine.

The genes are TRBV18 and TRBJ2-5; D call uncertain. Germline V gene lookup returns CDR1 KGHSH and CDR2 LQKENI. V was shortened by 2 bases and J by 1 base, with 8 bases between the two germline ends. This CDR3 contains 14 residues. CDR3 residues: CASSPRLTQETQYF. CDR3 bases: TGTGCCAGCTCACCAAGGCTGACCCAAGAGACCCAGTACTTC.

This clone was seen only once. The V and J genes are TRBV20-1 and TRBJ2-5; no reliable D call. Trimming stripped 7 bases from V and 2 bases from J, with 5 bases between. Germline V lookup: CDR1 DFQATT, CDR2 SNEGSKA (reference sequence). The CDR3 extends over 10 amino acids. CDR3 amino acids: CSVRQETQYF. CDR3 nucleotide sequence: TGCAGTGTACGGCAAGAGACCCAGTACTTC.

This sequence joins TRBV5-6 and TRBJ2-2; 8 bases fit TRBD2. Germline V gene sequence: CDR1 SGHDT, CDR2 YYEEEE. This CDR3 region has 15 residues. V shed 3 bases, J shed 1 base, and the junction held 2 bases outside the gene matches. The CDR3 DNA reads TGTGCCAGCAGCTCTCTAGCGGGGAACACCGGGGAGCTGTTTTTT. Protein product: CASSSLAGNTGELFF. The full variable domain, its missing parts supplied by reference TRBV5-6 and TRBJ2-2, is DAGVTQSPTHLIKTRGQQVTLRCSPKSGHDTVSWYQQALGQGPQFIFQYYEEEERQRGNFPDRFSGHQFPNYSSELNVNALLLGDSALYLCASSSLAGNTGELFFGEGSRLTVL.

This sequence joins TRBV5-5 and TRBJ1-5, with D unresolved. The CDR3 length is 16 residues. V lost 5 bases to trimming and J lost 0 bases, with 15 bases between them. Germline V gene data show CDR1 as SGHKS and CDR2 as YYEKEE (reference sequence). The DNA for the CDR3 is TGTGCCAGCAGTCCGGGTCTAAGTTATAGCAATCAGCCCCAGCATTTT. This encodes CASSPGLSYSNQPQHF.